This T cell receptor beta chain was recorded in a study of human T cells and chemical hapten exposure. Study-wide results and caveats: Significantly more large CDR3 similarity clusters were formed by expanded TCRs than by controls.

Time point in this sample: patch test 1, 2 weeks after DPC sensitization. Treatment of the sample: therapeutic diphenylcyclopropenone sensitization with weekly scalp DPC. In its sample, this clonotype was seen many times. Its antigen is undetermined. There are 14 residues in the CDR3. V lost 0 bases to trimming and J lost 7 bases; unmatched junction nucleotides: 2. Germline loops: CDR1 SGHDT, CDR2 YYEEEE. TCRdb fed the RACE reads into MiXCR, producing one record per CDR3 protein. The sample records 350,000 or so distinct CDR3 sequences, 5.5% to 8% being singletons. Sequences were derived from whole blood, sampled in connection with sensitization to the hapten diphenylcyclopropenone (DPC). The chain has TRBV5-6 and TRBJ1-5; 9 bases map to TRBD1. The receptor comes from a woman younger than 30 with alopecia areata. Some clones in this sample may be carry-over from other donors' samples. CDR3 bases: TGTGCCAGCAGCTTGGGGGACAGGGTCCAGCCCCAGCATTTT. Translating it yields CASSLGDRVQPQHF.